The clone carrying this T cell receptor (beta chain) was seen a handful of times. Its antigen is still unknown. The data are from a study of early T cells in non-severe SARS-CoV-2 infection. The overall study: Chains from this unsorted whole-blood bulk RNA could not be paired. Study findings and constraints: VDJdb matches were skewed toward anti-spike CD8 T cell responses.

Molecules of cDNA were individually given unique molecular identifiers that were attached to them. TCRdb analysed the 5' RACE reads with MiXCR anew, one entry per CDR3 protein. Here the sample spans nearly 110,000 distinct CDR3 sequences, around 10% being singletons. The receptor comes from an adult who was a healthcare worker with PCR-confirmed SARS-CoV-2 infection or an uninfected control (not recorded which). The sample consisted of whole blood.

The chain's CDR3 is CASSLGAIPGDTQYF. The CDR3 coding sequence is TGTGCCAGCAGCTTAGGGGCGATTCCAGGAGATACGCAGTATTTT. The rearrangement links TRBV7-2 to TRBJ2-3; D is undetermined. This CDR3 has 15 residues. With 1 base removed from V and 5 bases from J, the gap between germline ends came to 13 bases. Germline assignment: CDR1 SGHTA and CDR2 FQGNSA.